The clone carrying this T cell receptor (beta chain) has just a few counts. This sample was included in a study of human T cells and chemical hapten exposure. Time point denoted: pre-sensitization, week 0. Treatment denoted: therapeutic diphenylcyclopropenone sensitization with weekly scalp DPC. Sample donors consisted of patients with alopecia, aged 18 to 70 years, who were suitable for DPC. TCRdb redid the calling of the RACE reads with MiXCR, one entry per CDR3 protein. This table has some 360,000 distinct CDR3 sequences, roughly 5% appearing once. Germline-derived CDR1 and CDR2 are SGHRS and YFSETQ. V was trimmed by 4 bases and J by 0 bases, leaving 16 bases between them. The CDR3 covers 16 residues.

The material sequenced was whole blood, taken in connection with sensitization to the hapten diphenylcyclopropenone (DPC). The clonotype was recovered from a woman aged 45-59 years with alopecia areata. Some clones in this sample may be carry-over from other donors' samples. The chain employs TRBV5-1 and TRBJ1-1, with a tentative D call TRBD1 (5 bases). The CDR3 protein is CASSATVGALNTEAFF. The CDR3 DNA is TGCGCCAGCAGCGCCACCGTAGGGGCACTGAACACTGAAGCTTTCTTT.